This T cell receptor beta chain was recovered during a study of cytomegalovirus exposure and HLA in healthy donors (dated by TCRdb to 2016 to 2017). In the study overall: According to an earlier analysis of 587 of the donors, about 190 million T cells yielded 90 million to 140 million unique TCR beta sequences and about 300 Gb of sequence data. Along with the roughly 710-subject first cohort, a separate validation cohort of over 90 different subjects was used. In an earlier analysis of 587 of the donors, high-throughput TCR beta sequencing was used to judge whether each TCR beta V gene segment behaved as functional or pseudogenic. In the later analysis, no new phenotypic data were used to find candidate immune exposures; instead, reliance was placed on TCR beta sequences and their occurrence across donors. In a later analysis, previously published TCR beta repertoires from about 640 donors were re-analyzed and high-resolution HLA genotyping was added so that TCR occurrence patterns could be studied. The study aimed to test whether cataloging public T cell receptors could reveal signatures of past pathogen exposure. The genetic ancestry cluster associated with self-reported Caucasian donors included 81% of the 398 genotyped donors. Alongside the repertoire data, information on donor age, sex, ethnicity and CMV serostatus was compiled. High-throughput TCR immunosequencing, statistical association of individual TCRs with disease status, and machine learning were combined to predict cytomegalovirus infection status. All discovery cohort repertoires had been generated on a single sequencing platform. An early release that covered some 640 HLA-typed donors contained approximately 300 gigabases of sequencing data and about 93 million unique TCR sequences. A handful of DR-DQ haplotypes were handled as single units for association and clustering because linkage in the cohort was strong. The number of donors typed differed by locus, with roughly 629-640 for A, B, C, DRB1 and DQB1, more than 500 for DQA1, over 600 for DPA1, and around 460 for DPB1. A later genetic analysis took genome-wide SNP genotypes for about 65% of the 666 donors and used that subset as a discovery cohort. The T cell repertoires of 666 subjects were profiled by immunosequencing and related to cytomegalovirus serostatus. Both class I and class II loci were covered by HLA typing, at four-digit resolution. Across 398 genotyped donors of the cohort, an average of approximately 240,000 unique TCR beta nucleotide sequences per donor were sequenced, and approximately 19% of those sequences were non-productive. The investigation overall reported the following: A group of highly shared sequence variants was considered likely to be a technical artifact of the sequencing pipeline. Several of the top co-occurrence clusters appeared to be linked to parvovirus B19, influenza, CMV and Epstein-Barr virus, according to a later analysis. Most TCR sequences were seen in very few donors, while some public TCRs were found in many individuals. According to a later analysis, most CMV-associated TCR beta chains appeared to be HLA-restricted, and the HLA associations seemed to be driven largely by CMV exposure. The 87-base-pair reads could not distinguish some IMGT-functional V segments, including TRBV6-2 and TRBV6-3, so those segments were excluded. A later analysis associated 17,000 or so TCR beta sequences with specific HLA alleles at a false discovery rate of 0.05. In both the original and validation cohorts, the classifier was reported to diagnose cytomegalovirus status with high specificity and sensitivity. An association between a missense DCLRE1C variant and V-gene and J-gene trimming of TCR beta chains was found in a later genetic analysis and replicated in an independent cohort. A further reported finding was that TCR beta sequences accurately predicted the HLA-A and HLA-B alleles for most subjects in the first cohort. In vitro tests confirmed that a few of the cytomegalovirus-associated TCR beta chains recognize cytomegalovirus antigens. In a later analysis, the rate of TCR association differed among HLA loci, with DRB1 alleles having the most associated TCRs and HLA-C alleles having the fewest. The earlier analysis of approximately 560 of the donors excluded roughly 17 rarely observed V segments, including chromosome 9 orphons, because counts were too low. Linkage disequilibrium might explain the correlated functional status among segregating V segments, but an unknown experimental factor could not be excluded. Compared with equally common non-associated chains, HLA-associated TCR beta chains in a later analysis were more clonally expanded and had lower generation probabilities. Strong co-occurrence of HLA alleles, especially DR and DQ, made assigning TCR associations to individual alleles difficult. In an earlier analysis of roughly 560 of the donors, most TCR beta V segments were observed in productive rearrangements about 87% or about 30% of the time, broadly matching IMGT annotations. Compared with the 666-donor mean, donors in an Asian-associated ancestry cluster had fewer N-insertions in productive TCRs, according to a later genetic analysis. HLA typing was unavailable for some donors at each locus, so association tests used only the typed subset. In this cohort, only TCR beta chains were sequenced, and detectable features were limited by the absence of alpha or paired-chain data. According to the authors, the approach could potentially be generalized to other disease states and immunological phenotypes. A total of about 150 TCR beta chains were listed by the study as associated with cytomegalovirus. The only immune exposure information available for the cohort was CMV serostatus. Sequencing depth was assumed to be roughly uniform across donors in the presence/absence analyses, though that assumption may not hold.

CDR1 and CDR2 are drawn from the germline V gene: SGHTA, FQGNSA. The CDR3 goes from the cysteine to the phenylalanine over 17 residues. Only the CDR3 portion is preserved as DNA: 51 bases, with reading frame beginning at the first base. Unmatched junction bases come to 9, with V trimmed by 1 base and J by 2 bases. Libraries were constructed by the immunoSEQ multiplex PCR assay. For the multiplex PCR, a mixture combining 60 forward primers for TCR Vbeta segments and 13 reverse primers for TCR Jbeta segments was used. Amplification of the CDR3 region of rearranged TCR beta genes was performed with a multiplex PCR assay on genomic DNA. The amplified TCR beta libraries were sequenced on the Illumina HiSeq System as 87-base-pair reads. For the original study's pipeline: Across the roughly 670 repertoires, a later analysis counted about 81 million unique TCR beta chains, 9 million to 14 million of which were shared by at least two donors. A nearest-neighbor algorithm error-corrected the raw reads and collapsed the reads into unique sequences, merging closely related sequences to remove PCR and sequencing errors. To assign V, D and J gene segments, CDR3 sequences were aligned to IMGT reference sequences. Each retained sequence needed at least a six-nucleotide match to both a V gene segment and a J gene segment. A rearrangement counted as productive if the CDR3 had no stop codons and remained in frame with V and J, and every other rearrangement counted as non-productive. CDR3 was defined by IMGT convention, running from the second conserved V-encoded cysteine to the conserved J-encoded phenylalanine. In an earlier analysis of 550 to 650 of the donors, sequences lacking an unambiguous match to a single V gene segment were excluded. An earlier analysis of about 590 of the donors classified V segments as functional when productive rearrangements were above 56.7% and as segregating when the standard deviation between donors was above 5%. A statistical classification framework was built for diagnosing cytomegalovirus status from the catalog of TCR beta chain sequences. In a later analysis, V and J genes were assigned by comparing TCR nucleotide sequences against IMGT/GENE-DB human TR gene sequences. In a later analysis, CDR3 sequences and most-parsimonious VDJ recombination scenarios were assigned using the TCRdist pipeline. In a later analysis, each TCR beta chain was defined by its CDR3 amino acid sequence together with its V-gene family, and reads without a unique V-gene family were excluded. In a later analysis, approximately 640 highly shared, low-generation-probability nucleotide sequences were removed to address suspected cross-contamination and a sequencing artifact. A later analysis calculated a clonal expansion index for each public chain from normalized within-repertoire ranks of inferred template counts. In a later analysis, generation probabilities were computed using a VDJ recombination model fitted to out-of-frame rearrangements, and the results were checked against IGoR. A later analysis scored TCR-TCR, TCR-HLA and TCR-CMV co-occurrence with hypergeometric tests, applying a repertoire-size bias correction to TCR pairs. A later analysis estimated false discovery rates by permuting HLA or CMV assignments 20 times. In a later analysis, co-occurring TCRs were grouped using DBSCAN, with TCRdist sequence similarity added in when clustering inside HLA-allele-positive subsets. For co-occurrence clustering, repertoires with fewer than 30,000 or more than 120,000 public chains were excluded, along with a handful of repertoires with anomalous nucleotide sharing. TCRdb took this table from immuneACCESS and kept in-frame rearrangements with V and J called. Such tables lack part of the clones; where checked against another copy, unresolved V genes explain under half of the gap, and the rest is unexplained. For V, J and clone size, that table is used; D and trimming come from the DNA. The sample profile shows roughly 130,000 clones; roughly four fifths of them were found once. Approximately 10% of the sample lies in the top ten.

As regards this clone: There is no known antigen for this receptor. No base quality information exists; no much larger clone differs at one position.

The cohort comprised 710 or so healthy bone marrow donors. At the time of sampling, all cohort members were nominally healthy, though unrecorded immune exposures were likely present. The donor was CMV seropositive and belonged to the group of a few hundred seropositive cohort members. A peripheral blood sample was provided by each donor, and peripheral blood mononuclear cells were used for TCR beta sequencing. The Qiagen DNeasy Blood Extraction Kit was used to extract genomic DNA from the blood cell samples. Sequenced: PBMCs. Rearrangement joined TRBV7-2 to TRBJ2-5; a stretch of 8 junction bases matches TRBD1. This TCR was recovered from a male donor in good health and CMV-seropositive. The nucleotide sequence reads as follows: TGTGCCAGCAGCTTAGGGGCAGGGGGCCGCTTTCAAGAGACCCAGTACTTC. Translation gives CASSLGAGGRFQETQYF.